The next 19 T cell receptor beta chains were all read from a single sample in a study of CD8+ T cells in alopecia areata. RNA extraction and reverse transcription yielded cDNA as sequencing template. The assay was immunoSEQ multiplex PCR, and TCRdb's table has in-frame clones only and misses some. The table lists about 140,000 clones, more than 85% of them singletons. The treatment is: oral pan-JAK inhibitor, 5-10 mg twice daily. Sequences were derived from CD8+ T cells sorted from blood, sampled at week 4, from a patient treated with tofacitinib. These receptors were collected from a human donor with alopecia areata.

The table lists this clone with a count of one. CDR3 sequence reads: CSVSGQGSEQYF. The CDR3, as DNA: TGCAGCGTCTCAGGACAGGGCAGCGAGCAGTACTTC. The gene calls are TRBV29-1 and TRBJ2-7, with 8 bases aligning to TRBD1. This CDR3 has 12 residues. V dropped 6 bases and J dropped 6; count of bases not matched to a gene: 7. Germline loops: CDR1 SQVTM, CDR2 ANQGSEA.

The rearrangement uses TRBV19 and TRBJ2-5; possible D gene TRBD2, 6 bases. Germline CDR1 reads LNHDA; CDR2 reads SQIVND (reference sequence). The V end lost 7 bases, the J end lost 5 bases, and 14 bases lay between the germline ends. This CDR3 has 13 residues. Written as DNA, the CDR3 is TGTGCCAGTAAAGGAGGGGCGTTTGAGACCCAGTACTTC. Amino acid sequence: CASKGGAFETQYF. The full variable domain, completed using reference TRBV19 and TRBJ2-5, is DGGITQSPKYLFRKEGQNVTLSCEQNLNHDAMYWYRQDPGQGLRLIYYSQIVNDFQKGDIAEGYSVSREKKESFPLTVTSAQKNPTAFYLCASKGGAFETQYFGPGTRLLVL.

V is TRBV29-1 and J is TRBJ2-5; 9 bases are shared with TRBD1. The CDR3 length is 14 residues. Germline CDR1 and CDR2: SQVTM and ANQGSEA. With 3 bases clipped from V and 5 bases from J, the junction kept 7 bases outside the gene matches. The CDR3 DNA follows: TGCAGCGTTGACCCGACAGGGGGAGGTGAGACCCAGTACTTC. It specifies CSVDPTGGGETQYF.

The chain links TRBV4-1 to TRBJ1-1, with unresolved D. The V gene's germline CDR1 is MGHRA and CDR2 YSYEKL. Trimming removed 0 bases from V and 1 base from J, with 18 bases in between. The CDR3 contains 18 residues. The CDR3 is CASSQDSPPWTRNTEAFF. The CDR3 DNA reads as TGCGCCAGCAGCCAAGATTCCCCTCCGTGGACGAGGAACACTGAAGCTTTCTTT.

This sequence joins TRBV5-4 and TRBJ1-6; 7 bases agree with TRBD1. After removal of 3 bases from V and 7 bases from J, the junction contained 7 bases not matched to a gene. Germline assignment: CDR1 SGHNT and CDR2 YYREEE (reference sequence). This CDR3 is built from 15 residues. DNA of the CDR3: TGTGCCAGCAGCTCAAGACAGGGCCCCAATTCACCCCTCCACTTT. The encoded protein is CASSSRQGPNSPLHF.

V usage is TRBV5-1 and J usage is TRBJ1-1; 11 bases align to TRBD1. Germline trimming cut 4 bases from V and 7 bases from J; bases unmatched to any gene: 9. Germline assignment: CDR1 SGHRS and CDR2 YFSETQ. This CDR3 is built from 15 residues. CDR3 residues: CASSQGQGAKGEAFF. In DNA form, the CDR3 reads TGCGCCAGCAGCCAAGGACAGGGGGCGAAGGGTGAAGCTTTCTTT.

The chain uses TRBV27 and TRBJ2-7, with D hard to call. The germline CDR1 and CDR2 sequences are MNHEY and SMNVEV (reference sequence). This CDR3 has 10 residues. Between the trimmed V and J ends, which lost 7 bases and 6 bases, there was a span of 7 bases. The CDR3 DNA sequence: TGTGCCAGCAACTACGCCGAGCAGTACTTC. Amino acid sequence: CASNYAEQYF.

The rearrangement links TRBV27 to TRBJ2-3; possibly TRBD2 for D (6 bases). CDR1 is MNHEY and CDR2 is SMNVEV in the germline V gene (reference sequence). The CDR3 spans 15 residues. Trimming stripped 2 bases from V and 9 bases from J, with 18 bases between. The CDR3 here is CASSLGTSLRETQYF. The DNA of the CDR3 is TGTGCCAGCAGTTTAGGCACAAGCCTTCGGGAGACGCAGTATTTT.

The chain carries TRBV5-4 and TRBJ2-3; TRBD2 aligns across 9 bases. V gave up 2 bases and J gave up 6 bases; unmatched junction bases: 4. Germline loops: CDR1 SGHNT, CDR2 YYREEE (reference sequence). This CDR3 has 14 residues. Here the CDR3 DNA reads TGTGCCAGCAGCTTCGCGGGGGGGCCGGATACGCAGTATTTT. Residues: CASSFAGGPDTQYF. Based on the CDR3 plus reference TRBV5-4 and TRBJ2-3, the full variable domain is ETGVTQSPTHLIKTRGQQVTLRCSSQSGHNTVSWYQQALGQGPQFIFQYYREEENGRGNFPPRFSGLQFPNYSSELNVNALELDDSALYLCASSFAGGPDTQYFGPGTRLTVL.

The chain combines TRBV4-1 with TRBJ2-5; D may correspond to TRBD1 or TRBD2 (5 bases each). CDR1 and CDR2 (germline): MGHRA, YSYEKL. CDR3 size: 16 residues. V dropped 3 bases and J dropped 1 base, with 15 bases sitting between them. CDR3 DNA: TGCGCCAGCAGCCAGCAACCGCCAGGGAGCCAAGAGACCCAGTACTTC. It is translated as CASSQQPPGSQETQYF.

This clone was seen a few times. The chain employs TRBV20-1 and TRBJ2-1; no firm D call. This CDR3 region has 11 residues. Trimming cost V 4 bases and J 7 bases, with 8 bases left between them. The germline gives CDR1 DFQATT, CDR2 SNEGSKA (reference sequence). This CDR3 reads CSATGGNEQFF. CDR3 bases: TGCAGTGCTACCGGCGGAAATGAGCAGTTCTTC.

The gene calls are TRBV11-2 and TRBJ2-1; D is unresolved. With 0 bases removed from V and 0 bases from J, the gap between germline ends came to 12 bases. Germline values: CDR1 SGHAT, CDR2 FQNNGV. The CDR3 is 17 amino acids. CDR3: CASSLDLYDLSYNEQFF. DNA of the CDR3: TGTGCCAGCAGCTTAGATCTTTACGATCTCTCCTACAATGAGCAGTTCTTC.

The rearrangement links TRBV6-6 to TRBJ2-7; D not certain. V was clipped by 1 base and J by 7 bases, with 11 bases between them. The CDR3 is 13 residues long. The germline CDR1 and CDR2 sequences are MNHNY and SVGAGI (reference sequence). The CDR3 loop reads CASSYLASGEQYF. CDR3 nucleotides: TGTGCCAGCAGTTACTTGGCCAGTGGGGAGCAGTACTTC.

The J gene is TRBJ2-5, the V gene TRBV12-5; 7 bases fit TRBD1. Trimming cost V 2 bases and J 2 bases; bases outside gene matches: 8. Looked up from germline, CDR1 is LGHNT and CDR2 is FRNRAP. The CDR3 is 16 residues long. For the CDR3, the DNA is TGTGCTAGTGGTTTGCCGACGACAGGGTCTCAAGAGACCCAGTACTTC. Protein sequence: CASGLPTTGSQETQYF.

The chain employs TRBV27 and TRBJ1-5, with TRBD1 matching over 7 bases. The CDR3 is 15 residues long. Germline V gives CDR1 MNHEY, CDR2 SMNVEV (reference sequence). Losses at the gene ends were 6 bases for V and 4 bases for J; bases not matched to a gene: 9. DNA for the CDR3: TGTGCCAGCAGCAAGCACCGGGACAGAAATCAGCCCCAGCATTTT. This translates into CASSKHRDRNQPQHF.

V gene TRBV29-1 combines with J gene TRBJ1-1; unclear D gene. V was cut by 0 bases and J by 7 bases, with 18 bases left in between. Germline CDR1 and CDR2: SQVTM and ANQGSEA. The CDR3 spans 15 residues. The DNA for the CDR3 is TGCAGCGTTGAAGATTTGGATTTAGGAGGGAATGAAGCTTTCTTT. Amino acids: CSVEDLDLGGNEAFF.

V gene TRBV28 combines with J gene TRBJ1-1, with TRBD1 as a possible D gene (6 bases). The germline V gene encodes CDR1 MDHEN and CDR2 SYDVKM. The ends were cut back, 3 bases at V and 3 bases at J, with 23 bases in the middle. The CDR3 covers 18 residues. The CDR3 DNA follows: TGTGCCAGCAGTTTGATCTTGGACACGATCGGGGGCGACACTGAAGCTTTCTTT. It translates to CASSLILDTIGGDTEAFF.

J is TRBJ1-1 and V is TRBV6-5; D is possibly TRBD1 (5 bases). The V and J ends lost 2 bases and 4 bases respectively, with 14 bases between them. The length of the CDR3 is 15 residues. Germline-derived CDR1 and CDR2 are MNHEY and SVGAGI. The CDR3 loop is CASSYPRDGLTEAFF. The CDR3 nucleotides read TGTGCCAGCAGTTACCCTCGGGACGGCCTCACTGAAGCTTTCTTT.

In this sample, this clone turned up a few times. This sequence joins TRBV4-2 and TRBJ2-7, with D unclear. Trimming removed 4 bases from V and 3 bases from J, with 7 bases in between. The CDR3 contains 12 residues. In germline, CDR1 is LGHNA, CDR2 YNFKEQ. CDR3 nucleotides: TGTGCCAGCAGCCGCGGCGACTACGAGCAGTACTTC. Amino acids: CASSRGDYEQYF.